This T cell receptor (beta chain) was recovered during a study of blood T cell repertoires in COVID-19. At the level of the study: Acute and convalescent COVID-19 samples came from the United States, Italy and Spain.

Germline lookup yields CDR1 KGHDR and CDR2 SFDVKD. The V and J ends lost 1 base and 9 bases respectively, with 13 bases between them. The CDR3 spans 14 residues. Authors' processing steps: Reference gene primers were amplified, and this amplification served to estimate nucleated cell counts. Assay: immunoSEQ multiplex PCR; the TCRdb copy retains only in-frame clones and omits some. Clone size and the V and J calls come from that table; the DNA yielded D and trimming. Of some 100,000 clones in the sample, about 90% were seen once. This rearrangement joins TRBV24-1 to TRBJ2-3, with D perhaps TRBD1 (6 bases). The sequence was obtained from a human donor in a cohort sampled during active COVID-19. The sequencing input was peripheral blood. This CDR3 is CATSDLGRGGTQYF. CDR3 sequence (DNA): TGTGCCACCAGTGATTTAGGCAGGGGCGGCACGCAGTATTTT.